The 25 T cell receptor beta chains in this list originate from one sample, sequenced in a study of blood T cell repertoires in COVID-19. Clones were sequenced by immunoSEQ multiplex PCR, and TCRdb holds only the in-frame ones, with some missing. This sample carries about 150,000 clones, 87% of them seen once, and the ten largest clones take over 0.8%. Sequences were obtained from peripheral blood. All receptors derive from a woman aged 50 to 60 with acute or convalescent COVID-19.

The V call is TRBV19, the J call TRBJ1-1, with 8 bases that match TRBD1. CDR3 length: 13 residues. V lost 3 bases and J lost 5; bases outside the gene matches: 2. In germline, CDR1 is LNHDA, CDR2 SQIVND (reference sequence). DNA for the CDR3: TGTGCCAGTAGTATTAACAGGGGGACTGAAGCTTTCTTT. Encoded protein: CASSINRGTEAFF.

The rearrangement uses TRBV10-3 and TRBJ1-5; D call uncertain. This CDR3 contains 17 residues. Germline loops: CDR1 ENHRY, CDR2 SYGVKD. V shed 4 bases and J shed 0 bases, with 16 bases lying between them. CDR3 protein: CAISAEGGAYSNQPQHF. DNA of the CDR3: TGTGCCATCAGTGCCGAGGGCGGTGCCTATAGCAATCAGCCCCAGCATTTT.

J is TRBJ1-2 and V is TRBV29-1, with 9 bases fitting TRBD1. J gave up 8 bases and V 4 bases, and 5 bases lay outside the gene matches. CDR1 is SQVTM, CDR2 ANQGSEA, per germline. The length of the CDR3 is 12 residues. CDR3 sequence: CSVGQGDGGYTF. The CDR3 DNA follows: TGCAGCGTTGGACAGGGGGATGGCGGCTACACCTTC.

The chain couples TRBV5-1 to TRBJ2-5, with a tentative D call TRBD1 (6 bases). CDR1 and CDR2 from the germline V gene are SGHRS and YFSETQ. V was pared by 4 bases and J by 2 bases, with 12 bases between. This CDR3 comprises 14 residues. The DNA for the CDR3 is TGCGCCAGCAGCCCACAGGGAATACAAGAGACCCAGTACTTC. It yields the protein CASSPQGIQETQYF.

This chain uses TRBV24-1 with TRBJ2-5; TRBD2 aligns across 7 bases. Germline CDR1 KGHDR, CDR2 SFDVKD. With 5 bases clipped from V and 8 bases from J, the junction kept 10 bases outside the gene matches. The length of the CDR3 is 14 residues. The CDR3 nucleotides read TGTGCCACCAGTGGCCACGCGGGGGTAGACACCCAGTACTTC. This gives the protein CATSGHAGVDTQYF.

The rearrangement joins TRBV5-4 to TRBJ1-1; 7 nucleotides agree with TRBD1. Trimming at V came to 5 bases and at J to 3 bases, leaving 7 bases not matched to a gene. This CDR3 comprises 14 residues. Germline CDR1 is SGHNT and CDR2 is YYREEE (reference sequence). CDR3 sequence (DNA): TGTGCCAGCAGTCTACAGGGGTCTTACACTGAAGCTTTCTTT. It translates to CASSLQGSYTEAFF.

The chain uses TRBV9 and TRBJ1-3, with TRBD1 as a possible D gene (5 bases). The CDR3 spans 17 residues. From germline, CDR1 is SGDLS and CDR2 YYNGEE. V was clipped by 4 bases and J by 0 bases, with 17 bases between them. The CDR3 region has the DNA TGTGCCAGCAGCTATAATCGTAGGGGACTCTCTGGAAACACCATATATTTT. Translation: CASSYNRRGLSGNTIYF. The full variable domain, its missing parts supplied by reference TRBV9 and TRBJ1-3, is DSGVTQTPKHLITATGQRVTLRCSPRSGDLSVYWYQQSLDQGLQFLIQYYNGEERAKGNILERFSAQQFPDLHSELNLSSLELGDSALYFCASSYNRRGLSGNTIYFGEGSWLTVV.

V and J are TRBV19 and TRBJ2-3, with D possibly matching TRBD1 (6 bases). Trimming removed 2 bases at V and 1 base at J, with 13 bases between. The CDR3 runs to 16 residues. Per germline, CDR1 LNHDA and CDR2 SQIVND (reference sequence). The CDR3 nucleotides are TGTGCCAGTAGTATAATGGGGGCGCGGGGCACAGATACGCAGTATTTT. It encodes CASSIMGARGTDTQYF.

The chain uses TRBV24-1 and TRBJ2-2; 12 nucleotides line up with TRBD1. The length of the CDR3 is 20 residues. The germline CDR1 and CDR2 sequences are KGHDR and SFDVKD. J was trimmed by 2 bases and V by 4 bases; bases with no gene match: 13. The CDR3 DNA is TGTGCCACCAGTGACCTACCGGGACAGGGGGCGCCCCGTAACACCGGGGAGCTGTTTTTT. Its translation: CATSDLPGQGAPRNTGELFF.

This chain links TRBV24-1 with TRBJ1-5; 10 bases map to TRBD1. The V gene end was trimmed by 5 bases and the J gene end by 3 bases; junction bases not matched to a gene: 9. Germline V gene data show CDR1 as KGHDR and CDR2 as SFDVKD. CDR3 size: 17 residues. The CDR3 loop reads CATSGSGTGDDNQPQHF. The CDR3 bases are TGTGCCACCAGTGGTTCGGGGACAGGGGACGACAATCAGCCCCAGCATTTT.

This sequence joins TRBV5-4 and TRBJ2-5; 10 bases align to TRBD2. The CDR3 contains 16 residues. After removal of 0 bases from V and 5 bases from J, the junction contained 7 bases not matched to a gene. The germline V gene has CDR1 SGHNT and CDR2 YYREEE (reference sequence). The CDR3 here is CASSLELAGGYETQYF. In DNA, the CDR3 is TGTGCCAGCAGCTTGGAATTAGCGGGAGGCTATGAGACCCAGTACTTC.

The chain uses TRBV6-1 and TRBJ1-4; 8 bases match TRBD1. Trimming removed 3 bases from V and 2 bases from J; junction bases left unmatched: 8. This CDR3 spans 17 amino acids. Germline V CDR1 and CDR2: MNHNS, SASEGT. CDR3 bases: TGTGCCAGCAGTGACCTTGGACAGGGAATGACTAATGAAAAACTGTTTTTT. As protein: CASSDLGQGMTNEKLFF.

V and J are TRBV3-1 (or the pseudogene TRBV3-2) and TRBJ2-2; 7 bases match TRBD2. The germline V gene has CDR1 LGHDT and CDR2 YNNKEL (reference sequence). The CDR3 extends over 18 amino acids. The V gene end was trimmed by 6 bases and the J gene end by 2 bases; junction bases not matched to a gene: 15. CDR3 nucleotides: TGTGCCAGCAGTCCGTCGAAGGGTACGGGAGGAAACACCGGGGAGCTGTTTTTT. Amino acids: CASSPSKGTGGNTGELFF.

V and J are TRBV29-1 and TRBJ2-1, with D possibly TRBD2 on 6 matching bases. Germline V gene lookup returns CDR1 SQVTM and CDR2 ANQGSEA. The ends were cut back, 3 bases at V and 5 bases at J, with 14 bases in the middle. The CDR3 covers 14 residues. CDR3: CSVEPGLFDNEQFF. The CDR3 nucleotides read TGCAGCGTTGAGCCGGGACTCTTCGACAATGAGCAGTTCTTC.

The V gene is TRBV5-1, the J gene TRBJ1-2; TRBD1 might be the D (6 bases). The CDR3 loop spans 13 amino acids. In germline, CDR1 is SGHRS, CDR2 YFSETQ. V was cut by 4 bases and J by 7 bases, with 14 bases left in between. The CDR3 nucleotides read TGCGCCAGCAGCCAGACAGGACAGAGTGGCTACACCTTC. It translates to CASSQTGQSGYTF.

The V gene is TRBV30, the J gene TRBJ1-2, with D perhaps matching TRBD1 (5 bases). Trimming pared 0 bases from V and 6 bases from J, leaving 11 bases between. The CDR3 runs 13 residues. The germline CDR1 and CDR2 sequences are GTSNPN and SVGIG (reference sequence). CDR3 DNA: TGTGCCTGGAGTGTAGGACAAGGGGATGGCTACACCTTC. Translating it yields CAWSVGQGDGYTF. Based on the CDR3 plus reference TRBV30 and TRBJ1-2, the full variable domain is SQTIHQWPATLVQPVGSPLSLECTVEGTSNPNLYWYRQAAGRGLQLLFYSVGIGQISSEVPQNLSASRPQDRQFILSSKKLLLSDSGFYLCAWSVGQGDGYTFGSGTRLTVV.

The chain joins TRBV4-2 to TRBJ2-1; the match to TRBD1 covers 9 bases. The ends lost 4 bases at V and 5 bases at J; junction bases unmatched: 0. There are 13 residues in the CDR3. Germline lookup yields CDR1 LGHNA and CDR2 YNFKEQ. The CDR3 coding sequence is TGTGCCAGCAGCCGGACAGGGGACAATGAGCAGTTCTTC. It translates to CASSRTGDNEQFF.

Written as DNA, the CDR3 is TGCAGTGCTAGTACCCCCAGGGGGCTAGGAGAGACCCAGTACTTC. Its translation is CSASTPRGLGETQYF. The rearrangement joins TRBV20-1 to TRBJ2-5, with 8 bases that match TRBD1. There are 15 residues in the CDR3. V was clipped by 3 bases and J by 4 bases; unmatched bases: 10. The V gene's germline CDR1 is DFQATT and CDR2 SNEGSKA (reference sequence).

The rearrangement uses TRBV19 and TRBJ1-4; a possible D gene is TRBD1 (5 bases). V lost 3 bases and J 8 bases, leaving 13 bases between the germline ends. The V gene's germline CDR1 is LNHDA and CDR2 SQIVND (reference sequence). The CDR3 sequence is 14 residues long. The CDR3 sequence is CASSMGQGEEKLFF. For the CDR3, the DNA is TGTGCCAGTAGTATGGGGCAGGGCGAAGAAAAACTGTTTTTT.

The sample holds one count of this clone. This rearrangement joins TRBV12-3 or TRBV12-4 to TRBJ2-2; maybe TRBD2 (5 bases). Trimming took 5 bases from V and 8 from J, leaving 12 bases between them. The CDR3 is 13 amino acids. CDR3 protein: CASSLSVSGELFF. In DNA form, the CDR3 reads TGTGCCAGCAGTCTTAGCGTTTCAGGGGAGCTGTTTTTT.

The chain carries TRBV12-5 and TRBJ2-1; no definite D call. V gave up 5 bases and J gave up 5 bases, with 19 bases separating them. The CDR3 extends over 16 amino acids. Germline CDR1 LGHNT, CDR2 FRNRAP. CDR3 residues: CASGPLSARTDNEQFF. The CDR3 DNA is TGTGCTAGTGGTCCCCTCTCAGCGAGAACGGACAATGAGCAGTTCTTC. Full variable domain (rest looked up from reference TRBV12-5 and TRBJ2-1): DARVTQTPRHKVTEMGQEVTMRCQPILGHNTVFWYRQTMMQGLELLAYFRNRAPLDDSGMPKDRFSAEMPDATLATLKIQPSEPRDSAVYFCASGPLSARTDNEQFFGPGTRLTVL.

The chain has TRBV11-3 and TRBJ2-2; D perhaps matches TRBD2 (5 bases). Between the trimmed V and J ends, which lost 5 bases and 3 bases, there was a span of 10 bases. This CDR3 comprises 14 residues. Germline CDR1 is SGHNT and CDR2 is YENEEA. The DNA of the CDR3 is TGTGCCAGCAGCCTTTTCGGGGACACCGGGGAGCTGTTTTTT. Translated, it gives CASSLFGDTGELFF.

The rearrangement links TRBV6-5 to TRBJ2-1; TRBD2 matches at 10 bases. The CDR3 has 15 residues. The trim removed 0 bases at V and 7 bases at J, leaving 3 bases unmatched. In germline, CDR1 is MNHEY, CDR2 SVGAGI. CDR3: CASSYSLAGANEQFF. The CDR3 DNA follows: TGTGCCAGCAGTTACTCGCTAGCGGGGGCTAATGAGCAGTTCTTC.

The rearrangement joins TRBV27 to TRBJ2-3; tentatively, D is TRBD1 (6 bases). Germline CDR1 MNHEY, CDR2 SMNVEV (reference sequence). The CDR3 contains 13 residues. V lost 6 bases to trimming and J lost 5 bases, with 12 bases between them. CDR3 DNA sequence: TGTGCCAGCAGAAGGGGGTCAGGAGATACGCAGTATTTT. Protein: CASRRGSGDTQYF.

The chain carries TRBV24-1 and TRBJ2-3; possible D gene TRBD2, 5 bases. Trimming took off 8 bases at V and 4 bases at J, with 6 bases between the two ends. There are 11 residues in the CDR3. From germline, CDR1 is KGHDR and CDR2 SFDVKD. The chain's CDR3 is CATTEADTQYF. Here the CDR3 DNA reads TGTGCCACCACGGAGGCAGATACGCAGTATTTT.